What follows are 24 T cell receptor beta chains derived from one specimen sequenced in a study of response to subunit inactivated influenza vaccine. From the RT-PCR reads, TCRdb called clonotypes with MiXCR, one entry per CDR3 protein. Of around 850,000 distinct CDR3 sequences listed, roughly 18% are singletons. The input for sequencing was PBMCs from blood, taken roughly 5 days after vaccination. These receptors all stem from a man aged 50-59 years who received an inactivated influenza vaccine.

This chain links TRBV9 with TRBJ2-3, with D uncertain. The V and J ends lost 0 bases and 0 bases respectively, with 11 bases between them. The CDR3 consists of 16 residues. Germline V gene data show CDR1 as SGDLS and CDR2 as YYNGEE. This CDR3 is CASSVALPPSTDTQYF. In DNA, the CDR3 is TGTGCCAGCAGCGTAGCGTTACCCCCTAGCACAGATACGCAGTATTTT.

The chain combines TRBV20-1 with TRBJ2-3; tentative D call: TRBD2 (6 bases). The germline gives CDR1 DFQATT, CDR2 SNEGSKA (reference sequence). Trimming pared 6 bases from V and 2 bases from J, leaving 15 bases between. This CDR3 region has 14 residues. In nucleotides, the CDR3 is TGCAGTGCCGGAGGGGCTAGCCTCACAGATACGCAGTATTTT. Translated, it gives CSAGGASLTDTQYF.

The chain joins TRBV29-1 to TRBJ1-1, with 7 bases matching TRBD1. The germline gives CDR1 SQVTM, CDR2 ANQGSEA. V shed 6 bases, J shed 5 bases, and the junction held 12 bases outside the gene matches. This CDR3 is built from 14 residues. This CDR3 is CSVRPTGQYTEAFF. CDR3 nucleotides: TGCAGCGTGAGACCGACAGGGCAGTATACTGAAGCTTTCTTT.

This clonotype appeared a few times. The chain carries TRBV7-9 and TRBJ2-7; D uncertain. Trimming removed 5 bases from V and 7 bases from J, with 12 bases in between. The CDR3 has 12 residues. Germline-derived CDR1 and CDR2 are SEHNR and FQNEAQ (reference sequence). In DNA form, the CDR3 reads TGTGCCAGCAGCCCAACATCCCGAGAGCAGTACTTC. It yields the protein CASSPTSREQYF.

The V call is TRBV6-1, the J call TRBJ2-6, with a tentative D call TRBD2 (6 bases). The CDR3 consists of 17 residues. CDR1 is MNHNS, CDR2 SASEGT, per germline. Between the trimmed V and J ends, which lost 7 bases and 0 bases, there was a span of 16 bases. CDR3 coding DNA: TGTGCCAGCAATATGGACTATTCCGTCTCTGGGGCCAACGTCCTGACTTTC. It translates to CASNMDYSVSGANVLTF.

This clonotype was found a few times. This chain joins TRBV5-5 and TRBJ2-3; D is unresolved. The CDR3 has 13 amino acids. Trimming removed 0 bases at V and 6 bases at J, with 8 bases between. Germline V gene data show CDR1 as SGHKS and CDR2 as YYEKEE (reference sequence). The CDR3 nucleotides read TGTGCCAGCAGCTTGGAGGGCAGTGATACGCAGTATTTT. Its protein is CASSLEGSDTQYF.

This chain joins TRBV5-1 and TRBJ2-1; TRBD2 matches 8 bases. The germline V gene has CDR1 SGHRS and CDR2 YFSETQ. The CDR3 contains 16 residues. The V gene end was trimmed by 0 bases and the J gene end by 3 bases; junction bases not matched to a gene: 5. The CDR3 spells CASSLGGLVLYNEQFF. CDR3 nucleotides: TGCGCCAGCAGCTTGGGGGGACTAGTTCTCTACAATGAGCAGTTCTTC.

The genes are TRBV4-3 and TRBJ1-2, with D maybe TRBD1 (6 bases). In germline, CDR1 is LGHNA, CDR2 YSLEER. CDR3 size: 15 residues. V was cut by 0 bases and J by 4 bases, with 12 bases left in between. CDR3 residues: CASSQDLGHLYGYTF. The CDR3 DNA sequence: TGCGCCAGCAGCCAAGATCTGGGACACCTCTATGGCTACACCTTC.

In its sample, this clonotype was seen a few times. V usage is TRBV7-2 and J usage is TRBJ2-1; tentative D call: TRBD1 (6 bases). Trimming removed 1 base from V and 9 bases from J, with 10 bases in between. This CDR3 has 13 residues. Germline-derived CDR1 and CDR2 are SGHTA and FQGNSA. The CDR3 spells CASSLDQGGEQFF. The CDR3 DNA is TGTGCCAGCAGCTTAGACCAAGGGGGTGAGCAGTTCTTC.

This clonotype has only a few counts. The chain links TRBV29-1 to TRBJ1-1; no firm D call. Germline CDR1 and CDR2: SQVTM and ANQGSEA. The CDR3 sequence is 14 residues long. Trimming removed 7 bases from V and 2 bases from J, with 17 bases in between. The CDR3, as DNA: TGCAGCGCCCGTCCCGGGTTACCAAACACTGAAGCTTTCTTT. It is translated as CSARPGLPNTEAFF.

The V and J genes are TRBV6-1 and TRBJ1-5; 11 positions agree with TRBD1. The CDR3 runs 16 residues. J was trimmed by 2 bases and V by 6 bases; bases with no gene match: 6. CDR1 MNHNS and CDR2 SASEGT come from the germline V gene. The CDR3 spells CASRRTGGEGNQPQHF. In DNA form, the CDR3 reads TGTGCCAGCAGGAGGACAGGGGGCGAGGGCAATCAGCCCCAGCATTTT.

This clonotype was seen just once. V and J are TRBV2 and TRBJ2-7; the match to TRBD1 covers 10 bases. The ends lost 6 bases at V and 3 bases at J; junction bases unmatched: 11. Germline V gene data show CDR1 as SNHLY and CDR2 as FYNNEI. CDR3 length: 16 residues. The CDR3 region has the DNA TGTGCCAGCAGGGTAACTTGGACAGGGGGTATCTACGAGCAGTACTTC. Protein sequence: CASRVTWTGGIYEQYF. The full variable domain, completed using reference TRBV2 and TRBJ2-7, is EPEVTQTPSHQVTQMGQEVILRCVPISNHLYFYWYRQILGQKVEFLVSFYNNEISEKSEIFDDQFSVERPDGSNFTLKIRSTKLEDSAMYFCASRVTWTGGIYEQYFGPGTRLTVT.

This clonotype was found a few times. This chain joins TRBV20-1 and TRBJ2-2; D is undetermined. The germline V gene encodes CDR1 DFQATT and CDR2 SNEGSKA (reference sequence). V lost 0 bases and J lost 3, with 5 bases in between. There are 13 residues in the CDR3. For the CDR3, the DNA is TGCAGTGCTAGAGACACCTACACCGGGGAGCTGTTTTTT. Residues: CSARDTYTGELFF.

The J gene is TRBJ2-4, the V gene TRBV15; D remains ambiguous. Deletions cut 6 bases from V and 0 bases from J, with 12 bases between. Germline assignment: CDR1 LNHNV and CDR2 YYDKDF (reference sequence). The CDR3 covers 15 residues. As DNA, the CDR3 is TGTGCCACCAGTTCGTTAGTACTAGCCAAAAACATTCAGTACTTC. This translates into CATSSLVLAKNIQYF.

The chain recombines TRBV29-1 with TRBJ2-3; D unresolved. CDR3 length equals 10 residues. Germline CDR1 reads SQVTM; CDR2 reads ANQGSEA. The V gene lost 6 bases and the J gene lost 6 bases, with 7 bases spanning the gap. The CDR3 DNA reads TGCAGCGTGGCCCTGGATACGCAGTATTTT. This encodes CSVALDTQYF.

Only a few counts were recorded for this clonotype. V usage is TRBV6-2 or TRBV6-3 and J usage is TRBJ2-1; the D call may be TRBD1 or TRBD2 (6 bases each). Trimming shortened V by 6 bases and J by 5 bases, and 26 bases separated the two germline ends. The CDR3 contains 18 residues. Germline V gene lookup returns CDR1 MNHEY and CDR2 SVGEGT. Written as DNA, the CDR3 is TGTGCCAGCAGCATACTATCGAATGGGGGGCAGTGGCACAATGAGCAGTTCTTC. Protein product: CASSILSNGGQWHNEQFF.

This clonotype was observed a few times. This chain joins TRBV2 and TRBJ2-1; TRBD2 matches 10 bases. CDR3 length: 15 residues. J was trimmed by 6 bases and V by 4 bases; bases with no gene match: 6. Germline values: CDR1 SNHLY, CDR2 FYNNEI. The CDR3 DNA sequence: TGTGCCAGCAGTGGCGCTAGCGGGGGACGCAATGAGCAGTTCTTC. Protein product: CASSGASGGRNEQFF.

The chain combines TRBV6-1 with TRBJ2-1; TRBD1 aligns across 10 bases. The junction had 3 bases not matched to a gene; V was cut back by 2 bases and J by 2 bases. This CDR3 is 16 amino acids long. CDR1 and CDR2 from the germline V gene are MNHNS and SASEGT. The CDR3 bases are TGTGCCAGCAGTGAACGGGACAGGGGCCCCTACAATGAGCAGTTCTTC. This codes for CASSERDRGPYNEQFF.

The chain employs TRBV4-3 and TRBJ1-5; no firm D call. CDR3 size: 15 residues. V lost 0 bases to trimming and J lost 0 bases, with 6 bases between them. Germline CDR1 and CDR2: LGHNA and YSLEER. CDR3 region: CASSQETYSNQPQHF. CDR3 DNA: TGCGCCAGCAGCCAAGAGACGTATAGCAATCAGCCCCAGCATTTT.

This chain's CDR3 is CASSWDPNHGYTF. In DNA form, the CDR3 reads TGTGCCAGCAGTTGGGACCCGAACCATGGCTACACCTTC. The gene calls are TRBV12-3 or TRBV12-4 and TRBJ1-2; perhaps TRBD1 as D (5 bases). Trimming shortened V by 4 bases and J by 6 bases, and 12 bases separated the two germline ends. The CDR3 has 13 amino acids.

This clonotype was seen at least ten times. V is TRBV5-1 and J is TRBJ2-2; possible D gene TRBD1, 5 bases. V was cut by 0 bases and J by 6 bases, with 12 bases left in between. In germline, CDR1 is SGHRS, CDR2 YFSETQ. There are 15 residues in the CDR3. In DNA, the CDR3 is TGCGCCAGCAGCTTGGTACAAGGGGCCGCCGGGGAGCTGTTTTTT. Protein product: CASSLVQGAAGELFF.

This rearrangement joins TRBV18 to TRBJ1-3, with D possibly being TRBD1 (5 bases). Germline CDR1 and CDR2: KGHSH and LQKENI. The V and J ends lost 3 bases and 0 bases respectively, with 15 bases between them. The CDR3 is 17 residues long. CDR3 DNA sequence: TGTGCCAGCTCACCTTATGGGGTGAGGGGCTCTGGAAACACCATATATTTT. Translation: CASSPYGVRGSGNTIYF.

The chain links TRBV4-2 to TRBJ2-3; D unclear. This CDR3 comprises 15 residues. CDR1 is LGHNA, CDR2 YNFKEQ, per germline. V was pared by 0 bases and J by 0 bases, with 7 bases between. The CDR3 DNA follows: TGTGCCAGCAGCCAAGATATTACTAGCACAGATACGCAGTATTTT. Amino acid sequence: CASSQDITSTDTQYF.

This clonotype was picked up a small number of times. V and J are TRBV27 and TRBJ2-3, with TRBD2 identical over 10 bases. V lost 5 bases, J lost 2 bases, and 13 bases stayed unmatched. Germline V gene data show CDR1 as MNHEY and CDR2 as SMNVEV (reference sequence). The length of the CDR3 is 18 residues. The CDR3 is CASSLITSGMVHTDTQYF. As DNA, the CDR3 is TGTGCCAGCAGTCTGATTACTAGCGGGATGGTTCACACAGATACGCAGTATTTT.